This TCR beta chain originates from a study of blood T cell repertoires in COVID-19. Looking at the study overall: The United States, Italy and Spain were the sources of the acute and convalescent COVID-19 samples. Nucleic acid was either cDNA or gDNA, and it came from T cells, B-cell-depleted T cells, or PBMCs.

Original handling: Counts of nucleated cells, estimated from reference gene primer amplification, were obtained. Libraries were prepared by immunoSEQ multiplex PCR; TCRdb keeps only in-frame clonotypes and omits some of them. V and J calls and clone size follow that table, whereas D and trimming were derived from the DNA. The table lists fewer than 250,000 clones, around four fifths of them singletons, with 5% to 7% in the top ten. This clone was seen only a few times. In germline, CDR1 is KGHDR, CDR2 SFDVKD. This CDR3 region has 15 residues. After removal of 3 bases from V and 2 bases from J, the junction contained 3 bases not matched to a gene.

The receptor's source is a woman aged 55-69 years with active or convalescent COVID-19. The rearrangement joins TRBV24-1 to TRBJ2-5; 9 bases map to TRBD2. Source material: peripheral blood. CDR3 sequence reads: CATSDQGLAQETQYF. Here the CDR3 DNA reads TGTGCCACCAGTGATCAGGGACTAGCACAAGAGACCCAGTACTTC.